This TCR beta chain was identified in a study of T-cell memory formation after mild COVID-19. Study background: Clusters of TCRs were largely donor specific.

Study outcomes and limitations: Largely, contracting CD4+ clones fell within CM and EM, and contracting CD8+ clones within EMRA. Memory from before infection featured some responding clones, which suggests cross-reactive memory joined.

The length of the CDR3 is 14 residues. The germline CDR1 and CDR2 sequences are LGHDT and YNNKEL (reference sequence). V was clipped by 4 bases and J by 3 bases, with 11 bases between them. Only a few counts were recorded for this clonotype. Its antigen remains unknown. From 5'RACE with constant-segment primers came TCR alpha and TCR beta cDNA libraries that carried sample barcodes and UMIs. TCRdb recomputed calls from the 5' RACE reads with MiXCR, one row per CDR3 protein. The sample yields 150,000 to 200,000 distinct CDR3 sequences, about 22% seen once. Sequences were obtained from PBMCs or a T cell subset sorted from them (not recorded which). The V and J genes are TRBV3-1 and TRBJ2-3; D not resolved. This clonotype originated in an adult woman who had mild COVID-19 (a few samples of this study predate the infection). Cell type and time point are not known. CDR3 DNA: TGTGCCAGCAGCCTAAGGGCTAAGACAGATACGCAGTATTTT. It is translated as CASSLRAKTDTQYF.